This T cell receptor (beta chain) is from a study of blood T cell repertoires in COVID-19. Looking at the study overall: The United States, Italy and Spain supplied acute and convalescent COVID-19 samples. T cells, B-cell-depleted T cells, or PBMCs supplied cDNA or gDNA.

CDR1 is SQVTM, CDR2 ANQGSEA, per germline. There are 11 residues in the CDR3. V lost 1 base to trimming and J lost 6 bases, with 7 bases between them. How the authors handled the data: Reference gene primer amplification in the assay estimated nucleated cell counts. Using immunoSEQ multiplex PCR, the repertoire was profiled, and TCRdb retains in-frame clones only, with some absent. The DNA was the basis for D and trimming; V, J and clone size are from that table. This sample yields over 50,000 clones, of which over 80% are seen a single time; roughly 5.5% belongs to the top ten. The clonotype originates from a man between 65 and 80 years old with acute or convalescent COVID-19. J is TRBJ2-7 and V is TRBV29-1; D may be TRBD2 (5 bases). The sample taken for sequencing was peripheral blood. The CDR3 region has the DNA TGCAGCGTTGAAGGTAGCGTCGAGCAGTACTTC. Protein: CSVEGSVEQYF.